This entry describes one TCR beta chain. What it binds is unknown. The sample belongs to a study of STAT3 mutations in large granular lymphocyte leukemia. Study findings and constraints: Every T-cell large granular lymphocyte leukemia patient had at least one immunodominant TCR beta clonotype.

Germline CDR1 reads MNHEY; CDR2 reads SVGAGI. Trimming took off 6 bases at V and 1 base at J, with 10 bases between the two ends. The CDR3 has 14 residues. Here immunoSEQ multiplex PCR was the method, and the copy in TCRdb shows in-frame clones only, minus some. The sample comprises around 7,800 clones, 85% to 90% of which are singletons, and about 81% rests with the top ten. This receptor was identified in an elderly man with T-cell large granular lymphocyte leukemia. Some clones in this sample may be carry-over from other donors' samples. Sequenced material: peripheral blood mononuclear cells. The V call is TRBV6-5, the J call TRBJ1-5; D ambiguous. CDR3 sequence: CASRKGRSNQPQHF. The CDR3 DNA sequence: TGTGCCAGCAGGAAGGGCAGGAGCAATCAGCCCCAGCATTTT.